Each of the 10 T cell receptor beta chains below was sequenced from the same sample in a study of neoadjuvant nivolumab and ipilimumab in lung cancer. The data were produced by immunoSEQ multiplex PCR, yet TCRdb's version contains in-frame clones alone and is incomplete. This sample carries some 43,000 clones, approximately 90% of them seen once, and the ten largest clones take more than 3%. This sample comprised blood, obtained before neoadjuvant nivolumab, alone or with ipilimumab. The receptors were gathered from an adult with non-small cell lung cancer. Some clones in this sample may be carry-over from other donors' samples.

The rearrangement joins TRBV6-5 to TRBJ1-1; D not certain. Trimming removed 0 bases from V and 0 bases from J, with 11 bases in between. The germline V gene encodes CDR1 MNHEY and CDR2 SVGAGI. The CDR3 length is 16 residues. CDR3 region: CASSYSFVRMNTEAFF. The CDR3 DNA reads as TGTGCCAGCAGTTACTCTTTTGTTAGGATGAACACTGAAGCTTTCTTT.

The chain employs TRBV5-1 and TRBJ2-3; TRBD2 might be the D (6 bases). Trimming shortened V by 6 bases and J by 0 bases, and 11 bases separated the two germline ends. In germline, CDR1 is SGHRS, CDR2 YFSETQ. CDR3 length: 14 amino acids. For the CDR3, the DNA is TGCGCCAGCATGACGGGAGCTAGCACAGATACGCAGTATTTT. Translating it yields CASMTGASTDTQYF.

This chain uses TRBV6-6 with TRBJ1-5; TRBD1 matches at 7 bases. This CDR3 is built from 14 residues. The ends lost 6 bases at V and 5 bases at J; junction bases unmatched: 7. Germline V gives CDR1 MNHNY, CDR2 SVGAGI (reference sequence). In DNA, the CDR3 is TGTGCCAGCAGCAAAATCGACAGGGATCAGCCCCAGCATTTT. Its protein product is CASSKIDRDQPQHF.

This chain links TRBV15 with TRBJ2-1; either TRBD1 or TRBD2 may supply D (5 bases each). Between the trimmed V and J ends, which lost 6 bases and 0 bases, there was a span of 12 bases. The germline V gene encodes CDR1 LNHNV and CDR2 YYDKDF (reference sequence). This CDR3 spans 15 amino acids. For the CDR3, the DNA is TGTGCCACCAGAGAGGGACGGGTCTCCTACAATGAGCAGTTCTTC. Amino acid sequence: CATREGRVSYNEQFF.

The V gene is TRBV18, the J gene TRBJ2-3, with TRBD1 matching over 7 bases. The V gene's germline CDR1 is KGHSH and CDR2 LQKENI. Losses at the gene ends were 4 bases for V and 0 bases for J; bases not matched to a gene: 4. The CDR3 runs to 15 residues. The CDR3 sequence: CASSLGTASTDTQYF. The CDR3 DNA is TGTGCCAGCTCACTTGGGACAGCAAGCACAGATACGCAGTATTTT.

This sequence joins TRBV18 and TRBJ1-4, with D maybe TRBD1 (6 bases). The CDR3 is made up of 13 amino acids. Trimming removed 8 bases from V and 8 bases from J, with 15 bases in between. Germline CDR1 reads KGHSH; CDR2 reads LQKENI. The CDR3, as DNA: TGTGCCAGCAAGGACGGGGGCTGGGAAAAACTGTTTTTT. Its translation is CASKDGGWEKLFF.

The rearrangement joins TRBV6-6 to TRBJ2-5; the D gene is possibly TRBD2 (6 bases). The V and J ends lost 3 bases and 1 base respectively, with 12 bases between them. The CDR3 contains 15 residues. The germline CDR1 and CDR2 sequences are MNHNY and SVGAGI (reference sequence). The CDR3 DNA is TGTGCCAGCAGTTATTCGGTTAGCGGCCAAGAGACCCAGTACTTC. The encoded protein is CASSYSVSGQETQYF.

The chain has TRBV30 and TRBJ1-2; 9 bases are shared with TRBD1. The germline V gene encodes CDR1 GTSNPN and CDR2 SVGIG (reference sequence). The CDR3 spans 14 residues. Germline trimming cut 5 bases from V and 8 bases from J; bases unmatched to any gene: 12. The CDR3, as DNA: TGTGCCTGGTCCACAGGGGGCGCTCTTTACGGCTACACCTTC. Protein product: CAWSTGGALYGYTF. The whole variable domain, filled in from reference TRBV30 and TRBJ1-2, reads SQTIHQWPATLVQPVGSPLSLECTVEGTSNPNLYWYRQAAGRGLQLLFYSVGIGQISSEVPQNLSASRPQDRQFILSSKKLLLSDSGFYLCAWSTGGALYGYTFGSGTRLTVV.

The CDR3 loop is CASSLLPSGGSSLYEQYF. CDR3 nucleotide sequence: TGTGCCAGCAGCTTACTGCCATCGGGCGGATCCTCATTGTACGAGCAGTACTTC. The V call is TRBV7-9, the J call TRBJ2-7; D unclear. CDR3 size: 18 residues. Trimming removed 2 bases from V and 4 bases from J, with 24 bases in between. Germline V gene lookup returns CDR1 SEHNR and CDR2 FQNEAQ (reference sequence).

The chain couples TRBV7-9 to TRBJ2-1; D is uncertain. Deletions cut 5 bases from V and 10 bases from J, with 21 bases between. CDR1 SEHNR and CDR2 FQNEAQ come from the germline V gene (reference sequence). CDR3 length: 15 residues. The CDR3 DNA reads TGTGCCAGCAGCCTAAGCCCCACCAGGACGGGCGAGCAGTTCTTC. The encoded protein is CASSLSPTRTGEQFF.